This T cell receptor beta chain stems from a study of cytomegalovirus exposure and HLA in healthy donors. The wider study: The early release's HLA-typed donors yielded 65 million to 85 million unique TCRs.

Deletions cut 5 bases from V and 6 bases from J, with 13 bases between. CDR1 and CDR2 (germline): MNHEY, SVGAGI. This CDR3 has 13 residues. In the PCR, 60 Vbeta and 13 Jbeta primers were used. Data came from immunoSEQ multiplex PCR; TCRdb stores just in-frame clones and leaves some out. The sample has about 180,000 clones, 70% to 80% seen once. Overall study results and limits: One variant, a missense change in DCLRE1C, was linked in a later analysis to TCR beta V- and J-gene trimming.

For this clone: Antigen specificity is unknown.

The specimen sequenced was PBMCs. The V gene is TRBV6-5, the J gene TRBJ1-2; tentatively, D is TRBD1 (6 bases). This clonotype originated in a male donor in good health and CMV-seronegative. This CDR3 is CASSLQGWDGYTF. DNA for the CDR3: TGTGCCAGCAGTCTACAGGGATGGGATGGCTACACCTTC.